This T cell receptor beta chain appears in the sequencing data of a study of long-term antiretroviral therapy in people with HIV. General observations from the study: HIV repertoires covered narrower CDR3 length ranges than controls did. An increase in diversity followed ART, yet levels stayed below transplant donor controls.

Specimens carried about 0.95-11 million cryopreserved PBMC before DNA extraction. Note on this clone: Its antigen is as yet unknown.

V lost 4 bases and J lost 0, with 10 bases in between. The CDR3 has 14 residues. Germline V gene lookup returns CDR1 KGHSH and CDR2 LQKENI. Running of the v3.0 immunoSEQ assay took place at survey level. Samples were sequenced targeting roughly 35,000-50,000 T-cell genomes each. Profiled with immunoSEQ multiplex PCR; TCRdb holds only in-frame clones, not every one. The sample lists 35,000 to 40,000 clones, over 75% seen once, with around 5.1% in the top ten. This sequence originates from a young man with HIV. Specimen: unsorted PBMCs, collected 1.5 years after starting antiretroviral therapy. This sequence joins TRBV18 and TRBJ2-7; D remains unclear. The DNA for the CDR3 is TGTGCCAGCTCACGGGCCACGGCCTCCTACGAGCAGTACTTC. This encodes CASSRATASYEQYF.